Detailed here is one T cell receptor (beta chain). The antigen is not known. These data are taken from a study of PD-L1 blockade in urothelial cancer. Study-level background: Analysis of the blood was performed 3 weeks (second dose) and 6 weeks after treatment start. Study results and caveats: Better survival was predicted when blood TCR clonality before treatment fell below the median.

Specified time point: peripheral blood 6 weeks after treatment start. CDR3 length: 15 residues. Germline trimming cut 4 bases from V and 6 bases from J; bases unmatched to any gene: 12. CDR1 is SGHRS, CDR2 YFSETQ, per germline. Assay used: immunoSEQ multiplex PCR; TCRdb lists only in-frame clones, some missing. The sample includes around 110,000 clones, about 89% of them seen just once. The rearrangement uses TRBV5-1 and TRBJ1-1, with 7 positions matching TRBD1. The sequence came from a man aged 55 to 70 with urothelial cancer. The sample consisted of PBMCs, taken around atezolizumab (anti-PD-L1) treatment. This CDR3 reads CASSIESTGVPEAFF. The CDR3 DNA reads as TGCGCCAGCAGCATCGAGTCCACAGGGGTCCCTGAAGCTTTCTTT. The full variable domain, in which reference TRBV5-1 and TRBJ1-1 provide the parts outside the CDR3, is KAGVTQTPRYLIKTRGQQVTLSCSPISGHRSVSWYQQTPGQGLQFLFEYFSETQRNKGNFPGRFSGRQFSNSRSEMNVSTLELGDSALYLCASSIESTGVPEAFFGQGTRLTVV.